The T cell receptor beta chain under discussion was sequenced for a study of blood T cell repertoires in COVID-19 (dated by TCRdb to 2020 to 2022). Background for the entire study: Samples covering the acute and convalescent phases of COVID-19 were provided by collaborators in the United States, Italy and Spain. The prospective study material was composed of cDNA or gDNA derived from T cells, B-cell-depleted T cells, or PBMCs. Deeply sampled blood TCRbeta repertoires from subjects exposed to, actively infected with, or recovered from COVID-19 were included in the dataset. A freely available public database, intended as a resource for researchers studying the immune response to SARS-CoV-2, is where the repertoires were released. The samples were drawn from the first 160 participants of the ongoing ImmuneRACE study and from more than 1,000 subjects provided by 6 global collaborators. Nearly every sample came with metadata listing a de-identified subject ID, COVID-19 status, age in years and sex. Where HLA class I and class II types were available, the types were taken from metadata supplied by the sample provider, not from assay-based typing.

General study outcomes and caveats: Clinical and demographic metadata were provided uncurated, with the amount varying by source and participant.

Points on this clone: The target of this receptor is not known. There are no base qualities to consult, and no much larger clone falls within one base.

TCRbeta CDR3 regions were amplified from genomic DNA using the immunoSEQ Assay, a bias-controlled multiplex PCR. The published analysis was carried out like this. The number of nucleated cells in each sample was estimated from the amplification of reference gene primers within the assay. To quantify the absolute abundance of each unique TCRbeta CDR3 rearrangement, sequence reads were collapsed and filtered. Productive Simpson clonality was computed per sample as the square root of Simpson's diversity index over productive rearrangements. What TCRdb holds here is the immuneACCESS table cut down to in-frame rearrangements. Part of the clones is not present; checked against another copy, under half of the missing clones reflect an unresolved V gene, and the others are unexplained. The DNA gave D and trimming, while V, J and clone size come from that table. Here the sample has around 250,000 clones; around 90% occur a single time. 0.95% to 1.5% of the sample belongs to the ten largest clones.

The V end loses 8 bases and the J end loses 3 bases, and a stretch of 13 bases separates them. The CDR3 runs 14 amino acids, cysteine and phenylalanine included. The only DNA kept is the CDR3, 42 bases in frame from the first base. CDR1 and CDR2, per the germline V gene, are ENHRY and SYGVKD. Enrolling through a virtual design, the prospective study's participants ranged in age from about 18 to 89 years and lived across about two dozen United States geographic areas. Cohort assignment in the prospective study relied on participant-reported clinical history from a screening survey and a study questionnaire. In the prospective study, mobile phlebotomists collected whole blood, serum and a nasopharyngeal or oropharyngeal swab from each participant. Prospective study participants could optionally give additional blood draws and questionnaires over a roughly 2-month period. Before DNA extraction, prospective study blood samples were shipped either frozen or at room temperature.

The sequence derives from a human donor in a cohort exposed to, infected with or recovered from COVID-19 (not recorded which). The donor label of this sample is uncertain. The rearranged chain carries TRBV10-3 and TRBJ1-4; TRBD1 could be the D gene, as 5 bases match. Sequenced sample: PBMCs or T cells enriched from blood (not recorded which). The DNA sequence is TGTGCCATCGCCTCGCCGGGGGCTAATGAAAAACTGTTTTTT. Protein translation: CAIASPGANEKLFF.